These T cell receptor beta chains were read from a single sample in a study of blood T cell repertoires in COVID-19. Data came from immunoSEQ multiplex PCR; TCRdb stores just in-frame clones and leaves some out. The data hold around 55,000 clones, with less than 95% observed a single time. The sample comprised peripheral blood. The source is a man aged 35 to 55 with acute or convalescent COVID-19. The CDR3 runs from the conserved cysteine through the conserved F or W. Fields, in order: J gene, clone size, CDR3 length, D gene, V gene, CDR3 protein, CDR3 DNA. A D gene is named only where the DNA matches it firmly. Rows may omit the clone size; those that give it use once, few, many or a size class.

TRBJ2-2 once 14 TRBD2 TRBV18 CASSPTSATGELFF TGTGCCAGCTCACCGACTAGCGCCACCGGGGAGCTGTTTTTT
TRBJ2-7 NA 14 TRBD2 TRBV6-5 CASRVPGGATEQYF TGTGCCAGCAGGGTCCCCGGGGGGGCCACCGAGCAGTACTTC
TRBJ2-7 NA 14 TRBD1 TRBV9 CASSVTGQPYEQYF TGTGCCAGCAGCGTCACGGGACAGCCCTACGAGCAGTACTTC
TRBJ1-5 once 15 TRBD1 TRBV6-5 CASSLGQGSGQPQHF TGTGCCAGCAGCCTGGGACAGGGAAGTGGTCAGCCCCAGCATTTT
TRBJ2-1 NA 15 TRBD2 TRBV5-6 CASSSIAGEPNEQFF TGTGCCAGCAGCTCAATAGCGGGAGAGCCAAATGAGCAGTTCTTC
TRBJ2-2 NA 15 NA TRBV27 CASSFLRQGAGELFF TGTGCCAGCAGTTTTTTGAGGCAAGGGGCCGGGGAGCTGTTTTTT
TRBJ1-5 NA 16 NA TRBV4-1 CASSQGGGRGNQPQHF TGCGCCAGCAGCCAAGGAGGTGGCAGGGGCAATCAGCCCCAGCATTTT
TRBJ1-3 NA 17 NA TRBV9 CASSSQPGQGSGNTIYF TGTGCCAGCAGCTCACAGCCGGGACAAGGGTCTGGAAACACCATATATTTT
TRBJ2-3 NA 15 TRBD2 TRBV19 CASSIGSAGKHTQYF TGTGCCAGTAGTATAGGTTCAGCGGGAAAACATACGCAGTATTTT
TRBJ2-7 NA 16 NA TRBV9 CASSDGEGDNSYEQYF TGTGCCAGCAGCGATGGCGAGGGGGACAACTCCTACGAGCAGTACTTC
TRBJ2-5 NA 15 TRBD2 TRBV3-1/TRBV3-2 CASSQGLAPQETQYF TGTGCCAGCAGCCAAGGACTAGCGCCTCAAGAGACCCAGTACTTC
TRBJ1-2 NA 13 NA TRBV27 CASSLRENYGYTF TGTGCCAGCAGTTTAAGGGAGAACTATGGCTACACCTTC
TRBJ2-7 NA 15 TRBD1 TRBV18 CASSGGQGVAYEQYF TGTGCCAGCTCAGGGGGACAGGGAGTCGCCTACGAGCAGTACTTC
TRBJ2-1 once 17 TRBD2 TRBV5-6 CASSAGLAGGPLDEQFF TGTGCCAGCAGCGCCGGACTAGCGGGAGGGCCCCTGGATGAGCAGTTCTTC
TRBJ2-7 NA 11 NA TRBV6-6 CASSIGVEQYF TGTGCCAGCAGCATAGGGGTCGAGCAGTACTTC
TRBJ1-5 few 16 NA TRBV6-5 CASSSSAGFSNQPQHF TGTGCCAGCAGTTCTAGTGCGGGGTTTAGTAATCAGCCCCAGCATTTT
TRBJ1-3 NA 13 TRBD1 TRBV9 CASSQGAGNTIYF TGTGCCAGCAGCCAGGGGGCTGGAAACACCATATATTTT
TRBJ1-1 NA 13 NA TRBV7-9 CASSSTDNTEAFF TGTGCCAGCAGCTCGACAGATAACACTGAAGCTTTCTTT
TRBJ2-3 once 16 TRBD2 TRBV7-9 CASSRLAGEGTDTQYF TGTGCCAGCAGCCGGTTAGCGGGAGAGGGGACAGATACGCAGTATTTT
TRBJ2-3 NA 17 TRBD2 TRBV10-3 CAISAGTSGRATDTQYF TGTGCCATCAGCGCCGGGACTAGCGGGAGGGCGACAGATACGCAGTATTTT
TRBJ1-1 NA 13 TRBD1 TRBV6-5 CASRDREGTEAFF TGTGCCAGCAGGGACAGGGAGGGCACTGAAGCTTTCTTT
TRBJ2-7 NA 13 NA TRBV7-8 CASSLDSSYEQYF TGTGCCAGCAGCTTGGACAGTTCCTACGAGCAGTACTTC
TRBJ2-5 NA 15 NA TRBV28 CASRAPQGWQETQYF TGTGCCAGCAGAGCCCCCCAGGGTTGGCAAGAGACCCAGTACTTC
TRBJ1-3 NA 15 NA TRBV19 CASSIGGQNGNTIYF TGTGCCAGTAGTATAGGAGGACAGAATGGAAACACCATATATTTT
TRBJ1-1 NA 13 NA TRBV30 CAWRDGGHTEAFF TGTGCCTGGAGGGACGGGGGACACACTGAAGCTTTCTTT
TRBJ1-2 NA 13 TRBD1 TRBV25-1 CASSPRQGYGYTF TGTGCCAGCAGTCCGAGACAGGGTTATGGCTACACCTTC
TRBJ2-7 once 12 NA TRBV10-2 CASSEFGYEQYF TGCGCCAGCAGTGAGTTCGGTTACGAGCAGTACTTC